The 29 T cell receptor beta chains in this list originate from one sample, sequenced in a study of shared clonotypes between healthy human individuals. Assay used: immunoSEQ multiplex PCR; TCRdb lists only in-frame clones, some missing. The data contain approximately 2.1 million clones, 85% to 95% of them seen just once; the ten biggest clones take up 0.39%. The specimen sequenced was naive CD4+ T cells from PBMCs. Subset in this sample: CD45RA+ positively selected. The receptors originated from a man between 18 and 29 years old in good health. Some clones in this sample may be carry-over from other donors' samples.

The chain joins TRBV29-1 to TRBJ2-5; possibly TRBD2 for D (5 bases). The DNA end lines up better with TRBJ2-7; the J call may be wrong. Germline lookup yields CDR1 SQVTM and CDR2 ANQGSEA. CDR3 length: 11 amino acids. CDR3 region: CSGGGVGEQYF. The CDR3 DNA reads TGCAGCGGAGGAGGCGTGGGCGAGCAGTACTTC.

The J gene is TRBJ2-7, the V gene TRBV27; D remains unclear. Trimming removed 5 bases from V and 9 bases from J, with 26 bases in between. The CDR3 consists of 16 residues. The germline CDR1 and CDR2 sequences are MNHEY and SMNVEV (reference sequence). The CDR3 DNA sequence: TGTGCCAGCAGTCCCTTGCGAACTACGAGCAGCCTCCCGCAGTACTTC. Encoded protein: CASSPLRTTSSLPQYF.

The rearrangement links TRBV28 to TRBJ1-5; possible D gene TRBD1, 5 bases. CDR1 MDHEN and CDR2 SYDVKM come from the germline V gene. There are 17 residues in the CDR3. V gave up 3 bases and J gave up 0 bases, with 15 bases separating them. The CDR3 DNA follows: TGTGCCAGCAGTTTCCCAATGGGAGGGGATAGCAATCAGCCCCAGCATTTT. Its translation: CASSFPMGGDSNQPQHF.

This chain's CDR3 is CAWSVLAYEQYF. The CDR3 DNA reads as TGTGCCTGGAGTGTACTGGCATACGAGCAGTACTTC. The chain joins TRBV30 to TRBJ2-7, with D unclear. V was trimmed by 0 bases and J by 4 bases, leaving 7 bases between them. Germline V gene lookup returns CDR1 GTSNPN and CDR2 SVGIG (reference sequence). The CDR3 loop spans 12 amino acids. Supplemented by reference TRBV30 and TRBJ2-7, the full variable domain reads SQTIHQWPATLVQPVGSPLSLECTVEGTSNPNLYWYRQAAGRGLQLLFYSVGIGQISSEVPQNLSASRPQDRQFILSSKKLLLSDSGFYLCAWSVLAYEQYFGPGTRLTVT.

V is TRBV20-1 and J is TRBJ2-1; D uncertain. Germline V gene lookup returns CDR1 DFQATT and CDR2 SNEGSKA (reference sequence). The V and J ends lost 5 bases and 6 bases respectively, with 8 bases between them. The CDR3 spans 11 residues. CDR3 loop: CSAAPGNEQFF. CDR3 DNA: TGCAGTGCTGCCCCCGGCAATGAGCAGTTCTTC.

The gene calls are TRBV6-6 and TRBJ1-1; possibly TRBD1 for D (6 bases). This CDR3 contains 16 residues. The V gene's germline CDR1 is MNHNY and CDR2 SVGAGI (reference sequence). Trimming left V 5 bases short and J 0 bases short, with 16 bases between. CDR3 sequence reads: CASSADLGGLNTEAFF. CDR3 nucleotides: TGTGCCAGCAGTGCAGACTTAGGGGGGTTGAACACTGAAGCTTTCTTT.

The chain employs TRBV21-1 and TRBJ2-6; the DNA was not used to check the table's D call, TRBD1. TRBV21-1 is marked as a pseudogene. CDR3 length equals 17 residues. As DNA, the CDR3 is TGTGCCAGCAGCAGGGACAGGGGCTTCTCTGGGGCCAACGTCCTGACTTTC. Protein sequence: CASSRDRGFSGANVLTF.

In its sample, this clone was seen a few times. The chain carries TRBV9 and TRBJ1-1; no reliable D call. The CDR3 loop spans 12 amino acids. Germline CDR1 reads SGDLS; CDR2 reads YYNGEE. Deletions cut 4 bases from V and 1 base from J, with 5 bases between. The CDR3 DNA is TGTGCCAGCAGCCCCGAGAACACTGAAGCTTTCTTT. Its protein is CASSPENTEAFF.

This chain links TRBV7-8 with TRBJ1-1, with D possibly TRBD1 on 6 matching bases. V gave up 0 bases and J gave up 4 bases, with 18 bases separating them. CDR1 and CDR2 from the germline V gene are SGHVS and FQNEAQ. This CDR3 is 17 amino acids long. CDR3 sequence (DNA): TGTGCCAGCAGCTTAGCGCGGGGGGCCGGTCGTGCCACTGAAGCTTTCTTT. This gives the protein CASSLARGAGRATEAFF.

J is TRBJ1-1 and V is TRBV5-6; 9 bases align to TRBD1. The germline V gene encodes CDR1 SGHDT and CDR2 YYEEEE. The CDR3 runs to 14 residues. V was clipped by 4 bases and J by 4 bases; unmatched bases: 5. The CDR3 DNA is TGTGCCAGCAGCCGGACAGGGGCGGGCACTGAAGCTTTCTTT. Protein product: CASSRTGAGTEAFF.

To note about this clone: Other DNA sequences in the same sample also yield this CDR3. The CDR3 is CSANRVKAFF. Here the CDR3 DNA reads TGCAGCGCAAACAGGGTCAAAGCTTTCTTT. The rearrangement uses TRBV20-1 and TRBJ1-1; D is possibly TRBD1 (6 bases). The CDR3 is made up of 10 amino acids. Germline V gene lookup returns CDR1 DFQATT and CDR2 SNEGSKA (reference sequence).

This rearrangement joins TRBV19 to TRBJ2-7; tentatively, D is TRBD1 or TRBD2 (5 bases each). CDR3 length: 15 residues. CDR1 and CDR2 from the germline V gene are LNHDA and SQIVND (reference sequence). Trimming left V 5 bases short and J 7 bases short, with 21 bases between. The DNA for the CDR3 is TGTGCCAGTAGTGCCCGGGACGGTGGGATTTGGGAGCAGTACTTC. This gives the protein CASSARDGGIWEQYF.

J is TRBJ2-6 and V is TRBV7-8; D tentatively reads TRBD1 or TRBD2 (5 bases each). Germline lookup yields CDR1 SGHVS and CDR2 FQNEAQ. The V gene lost 5 bases and the J gene lost 0 bases, with 14 bases spanning the gap. CDR3 length: 17 residues. CDR3 amino acids: CASSPPGHASGANVLTF. CDR3 nucleotide sequence: TGTGCCAGCAGCCCCCCGGGGCATGCCTCTGGGGCCAACGTCCTGACTTTC.

This clone was observed a handful of times. The chain carries TRBV28 and TRBJ1-1, with D perhaps TRBD1 (5 bases). The CDR3 is made up of 14 amino acids. CDR1 is MDHEN and CDR2 is SYDVKM in the germline V gene. V lost 6 bases, J lost 3 bases, and 14 bases lay in between. The CDR3 reads CASSLGAAHTEAFF. The DNA of the CDR3 is TGTGCCAGCAGCCTTGGGGCAGCCCACACTGAAGCTTTCTTT.

The chain couples TRBV29-1 to TRBJ2-7, with 7 bases that match TRBD1. J lost 3 bases, V lost 6 bases, and 11 bases had no gene match. The germline gives CDR1 SQVTM, CDR2 ANQGSEA. The CDR3 consists of 14 residues. The CDR3 sequence: CSVDQLQGNYEQYF. As DNA, the CDR3 is TGCAGCGTCGACCAATTACAGGGGAACTACGAGCAGTACTTC.

J is TRBJ2-1 and V is TRBV5-1; 8 bases align to TRBD2. CDR3 length equals 16 residues. Trimming at V came to 1 base and at J to 3 bases, leaving 6 bases not matched to a gene. The germline gives CDR1 SGHRS, CDR2 YFSETQ. The CDR3, as DNA: TGCGCCAGCAGCTTGAATGGACTAGCTCTCTACAATGAGCAGTTCTTC. It yields the protein CASSLNGLALYNEQFF. The full variable domain, in which reference TRBV5-1 and TRBJ2-1 provide the parts outside the CDR3, is KAGVTQTPRYLIKTRGQQVTLSCSPISGHRSVSWYQQTPGQGLQFLFEYFSETQRNKGNFPGRFSGRQFSNSRSEMNVSTLELGDSALYLCASSLNGLALYNEQFFGPGTRLTVL.

The V call is TRBV10-3, the J call TRBJ1-5; TRBD1 matches at 8 bases. This CDR3 is 14 amino acids long. V gave up 5 bases and J gave up 2 bases; unmatched junction bases: 2. Germline CDR1 is ENHRY and CDR2 is SYGVKD. The CDR3 loop reads CAISTTGGNQPQHF. The CDR3 nucleotides are TGTGCCATCAGTACGACAGGGGGCAATCAGCCCCAGCATTTT.

This clone was seen a few times. The chain recombines TRBV6-5 with TRBJ1-1; D may be TRBD1 (5 bases). The CDR3 runs 12 residues. Germline loops: CDR1 MNHEY, CDR2 SVGAGI. Trimming removed 5 bases from V and 6 bases from J, with 10 bases in between. CDR3 protein: CASSPPGPEAFF. DNA for the CDR3: TGTGCCAGCAGTCCCCCAGGGCCTGAAGCTTTCTTT.

The rearrangement links TRBV4-3 to TRBJ2-7; 10 bases are a match to TRBD1. The germline CDR1 and CDR2 sequences are LGHNA and YSLEER. This CDR3 region has 16 residues. With V trimmed by 5 bases and J by 2 bases, 9 bases remained unmatched. This chain's CDR3 is CASSYHVGTGAYEQYF. CDR3 nucleotides: TGCGCCAGCAGCTACCATGTCGGGACAGGGGCCTACGAGCAGTACTTC.

About this clone: One end of the junction fails to match germline, which may point to a read error. V usage is TRBV4-2 and J usage is TRBJ1-1; D not resolved. Germline lookup yields CDR1 LGHNA and CDR2 YNFKEQ. This CDR3 is built from 13 residues. In DNA form, the CDR3 reads TGTGCCAGCAGACAAGACTGGAACACTGAAGCTTTCTTT. Protein product: CASRQDWNTEAFF.

This chain joins TRBV6-6 and TRBJ1-1, with 10 bases matching TRBD1. The CDR3 totals 13 residues. V dropped 7 bases and J dropped 4; count of bases not matched to a gene: 3. The germline gives CDR1 MNHNY, CDR2 SVGAGI (reference sequence). The CDR3 DNA reads TGTGCCAGCAACGGGGACAGGGGCACTGAAGCTTTCTTT. Translated, it gives CASNGDRGTEAFF.

The V gene is TRBV6-5, the J gene TRBJ2-7; D may be TRBD2 (6 bases). From germline, CDR1 is MNHEY and CDR2 SVGAGI. The CDR3 is made up of 13 amino acids. V gave up 5 bases and J gave up 5 bases, with 13 bases separating them. DNA for the CDR3: TGTGCCAGCAGTGGAAGGGAGGCTCACGAGCAGTACTTC. Translation gives CASSGREAHEQYF.

The rearrangement uses TRBV2 and TRBJ1-5; 7 positions agree with TRBD1. The CDR3 is 12 residues long. V was pared by 3 bases and J by 11 bases, with 4 bases of the junction left unmatched. Germline V gene data show CDR1 as SNHLY and CDR2 as FYNNEI. CDR3 loop: CASSDRGDTQHF. CDR3 bases: TGTGCCAGCAGTGACAGGGGGGATACCCAGCATTTT.

V usage is TRBV18 and J usage is TRBJ1-1; D remains unclear. The CDR3 totals 15 residues. V lost 1 base, J lost 2 bases, and 11 bases lay in between. The germline V gene has CDR1 KGHSH and CDR2 LQKENI. CDR3: CASSPLSSPNTEAFF. CDR3 DNA: TGTGCCAGCTCACCACTGTCCAGCCCTAACACTGAAGCTTTCTTT.

This chain uses TRBV6-5 with TRBJ2-5, with D possibly TRBD2 on 5 matching bases. The CDR3 has 15 residues. V was cut by 7 bases and J by 2 bases, with 17 bases left in between. Germline values: CDR1 MNHEY, CDR2 SVGAGI. The CDR3 here is CASTRSRAQQETQYF. DNA for the CDR3: TGTGCCAGCACCCGCTCGCGGGCACAGCAAGAGACCCAGTACTTC.

This clone was seen once. The chain recombines TRBV28 with TRBJ2-7; D possibly corresponds to TRBD2 (6 bases). V lost 5 bases and J lost 2, with 19 bases in between. CDR1 is MDHEN and CDR2 is SYDVKM in the germline V gene. CDR3 length equals 16 residues. The CDR3 is CASSPNRLGAPYEQYF. The CDR3 DNA reads TGTGCCAGCAGTCCGAACCGACTAGGTGCTCCCTACGAGCAGTACTTC.

The chain uses TRBV28 and TRBJ1-2, with 8 bases matching TRBD1. V dropped 6 bases and J dropped 5; count of bases not matched to a gene: 11. Germline CDR1 and CDR2: MDHEN and SYDVKM. The CDR3 is 15 amino acids. CDR3 in DNA: TGTGCCAGCAGCACCCCCAGAGGACAGGGTTATGGCTACACCTTC. It translates to CASSTPRGQGYGYTF.

The V and J genes are TRBV4-2 and TRBJ2-2; D may be TRBD2 (6 bases). This CDR3 is 16 amino acids long. CDR1 LGHNA and CDR2 YNFKEQ come from the germline V gene. V shed 6 bases and J shed 0 bases, with 14 bases lying between them. CDR3 nucleotides: TGTGCCAGCAGGAGGGGAGGAGCCGCGAACACCGGGGAGCTGTTTTTT. It yields the protein CASRRGGAANTGELFF.

This clone was observed a handful of times. This chain links TRBV28 with TRBJ1-1; D perhaps matches TRBD1 (6 bases). This CDR3 spans 12 amino acids. Germline CDR1 is MDHEN and CDR2 is SYDVKM. V was clipped by 4 bases and J by 11 bases, with 14 bases between them. The CDR3 region has the DNA TGTGCCAGCAGTTCAAGCAGGGGTTCGGCTTTCTTT. Its translation: CASSSSRGSAFF. Variable domain in full (rest from reference TRBV28 and TRBJ1-1): DVKVTQSSRYLVKRTGEKVFLECVQDMDHENMFWYRQDPGLGLRLIYFSYDVKMKEKGDIPEGYSVSREKKERFSLILESASTNQTSMYLCASSSSRGSAFFGQGTRLTVV.